One and the same sample provided the 18 T cell receptor beta chains below, sequenced in a study of control samples from healthy donors and cancer patients. Assay: immunoSEQ multiplex PCR; the TCRdb copy retains only in-frame clones and omits some. The sample has around 94,000 clones, less than 95% seen once. Material: blood. These receptors all come from a woman aged 18-35 years in good health.

The chain employs TRBV28 and TRBJ2-5, with D possibly TRBD1 on 5 matching bases. CDR3 size: 16 residues. The ends were cut back, 7 bases at V and 1 base at J, with 19 bases in the middle. Germline V CDR1 and CDR2: MDHEN, SYDVKM. The CDR3 bases are TGTGCCAGCACCCCCGCCCGGGCAGGGCCCCAAGAGACCCAGTACTTC. Protein: CASTPARAGPQETQYF.

A single count supports this clone. The chain has TRBV15 and TRBJ1-5; D is perhaps TRBD1 (5 bases). V was pared by 4 bases and J by 7 bases, with 14 bases between. The length of the CDR3 is 14 residues. Per germline, CDR1 LNHNV and CDR2 YYDKDF (reference sequence). In DNA, the CDR3 is TGTGCCACCAGCACAGACGGGGGGTGGCAGCCCCAGCATTTT. Its translation is CATSTDGGWQPQHF. Full variable domain (remainder filled in from reference TRBV15 and TRBJ1-5): DAMVIQNPRYQVTQFGKPVTLSCSQTLNHNVMYWYQQKSSQAPKLLFHYYDKDFNNEADTPDNFQSRRPNTSFCFLDIRSPGLGDTAMYLCATSTDGGWQPQHFGDGTRLSIL.

The V gene is TRBV6-1, the J gene TRBJ1-6; 8 bases line up with TRBD1. Per germline, CDR1 MNHNS and CDR2 SASEGT. J lost 6 bases, V lost 0 bases, and 1 base had no gene match. The CDR3 contains 15 residues. CDR3 protein: CASSEAGTGNSPLHF. CDR3 sequence (DNA): TGTGCCAGCAGTGAAGCGGGGACAGGTAATTCACCCCTCCACTTT.

The rearrangement joins TRBV7-9 to TRBJ2-7, with 11 bases fitting TRBD2. CDR3 size: 15 residues. CDR1 is SEHNR, CDR2 FQNEAQ, per germline (reference sequence). Trimming at V came to 0 bases and at J to 6 bases, leaving 4 bases not matched to a gene. This CDR3 is CASSLASGGAIEQYF. In DNA, the CDR3 is TGTGCCAGCAGCTTAGCTAGCGGGGGGGCCATCGAGCAGTACTTC.

V and J are TRBV6-5 and TRBJ1-1, with 10 bases that match TRBD1. V dropped 8 bases and J dropped 3; count of bases not matched to a gene: 9. This CDR3 has 15 residues. Per the germline V gene, CDR1 is MNHEY and CDR2 is SVGAGI. The DNA for the CDR3 is TGTGCCAGCCATATCCGGGGGACAGGGGACACTGAAGCTTTCTTT. Encoded protein: CASHIRGTGDTEAFF.

V gene TRBV9 combines with J gene TRBJ2-7; 8 bases match TRBD1. From germline, CDR1 is SGDLS and CDR2 YYNGEE. This CDR3 contains 14 residues. V gave up 4 bases and J gave up 3 bases; unmatched junction bases: 6. CDR3 protein: CASSPRGQDYEQYF. The CDR3 region has the DNA TGTGCCAGCAGCCCACGGGGACAGGACTACGAGCAGTACTTC.

The gene calls are TRBV28 and TRBJ1-1, with unresolved D. V was cut by 6 bases and J by 8 bases, with 13 bases left in between. The CDR3 loop spans 12 amino acids. Germline V gives CDR1 MDHEN, CDR2 SYDVKM. CDR3 sequence reads: CASSPQVFEAFF. CDR3 in DNA: TGTGCCAGCAGCCCTCAGGTTTTCGAAGCTTTCTTT.

The V call is TRBV12-3 or TRBV12-4, the J call TRBJ1-1; TRBD1 is a possible D gene (5 bases). The CDR3 loop spans 13 amino acids. Trimming took 4 bases from V and 6 from J, leaving 12 bases between them. CDR3 protein: CASSSQGFPEAFF. In nucleotides, the CDR3 is TGTGCCAGCAGTTCTCAGGGTTTCCCTGAAGCTTTCTTT.

Turning to this clone: An end of the junction differs from the germline gene, which may be a read error. Other DNA variants within this sample encode the same CDR3. This rearrangement joins TRBV10-2 to TRBJ1-1, with D hard to call. Per the germline V gene, CDR1 is WSHSY and CDR2 is SAAADI. The CDR3 consists of 11 residues. CDR3 in amino acids: CATLGNTEAFF. The CDR3 DNA is TGCGCCACCCTAGGGAACACTGAAGCCTTCTTT.

The gene calls are TRBV3-1 (or the pseudogene TRBV3-2) and TRBJ2-7; 10 bases map to TRBD1. The V segment lost 0 bases and the J segment 2 bases; nucleotides outside the gene matches: 4. The CDR3 extends over 16 amino acids. CDR1 is LGHDT, CDR2 YNNKEL, per germline (reference sequence). The CDR3 reads CASSQDPGQGPYEQYF. The CDR3 nucleotides read TGTGCCAGCAGCCAAGATCCGGGACAGGGGCCCTACGAGCAGTACTTC.

This chain links TRBV2 with TRBJ2-3, with 7 bases that match TRBD2. The CDR3 is 15 amino acids. V lost 8 bases, J lost 4 bases, and 12 bases stayed unmatched. Germline V lookup: CDR1 SNHLY, CDR2 FYNNEI. Here the CDR3 reads CASRQGLRTSDTQYF. The CDR3 DNA follows: TGTGCCAGCCGGCAGGGACTACGCACCTCAGATACGCAGTATTTT. Variable domain in full (rest from reference TRBV2 and TRBJ2-3): EPEVTQTPSHQVTQMGQEVILRCVPISNHLYFYWYRQILGQKVEFLVSFYNNEISEKSEIFDDQFSVERPDGSNFTLKIRSTKLEDSAMYFCASRQGLRTSDTQYFGPGTRLTVL.

V usage is TRBV5-6 and J usage is TRBJ2-3, with D tentatively TRBD1 or TRBD2 (6 bases each). The CDR3 is 17 residues long. Germline values: CDR1 SGHDT, CDR2 YYEEEE. V lost 0 bases and J 8 bases, leaving 22 bases between the germline ends. In DNA form, the CDR3 reads TGTGCCAGCAGCTTGGTAGGGGGAGGTCTCCGGTTTAGTACGCAGTATTTT. Encoded protein: CASSLVGGGLRFSTQYF.

The chain recombines TRBV7-2 with TRBJ1-4; D is undetermined. In germline, CDR1 is SGHTA, CDR2 FQGNSA. This CDR3 is built from 14 residues. Trimming cost V 5 bases and J 8 bases, with 15 bases left between them. CDR3 in amino acids: CASSGALRGEKLFF. CDR3 nucleotide sequence: TGTGCCAGCAGCGGCGCCTTACGAGGAGAAAAACTGTTTTTT.

The rearrangement joins TRBV10-1 to TRBJ2-7; D gene unclear. The CDR3 consists of 16 residues. Germline V gene sequence: CDR1 WNHNN, CDR2 SYGVQD (reference sequence). V shed 0 bases and J shed 3 bases, with 15 bases lying between them. Here the CDR3 reads CASSESCPFDFYEQYF. CDR3 in DNA: TGCGCCAGCAGTGAGTCGTGTCCCTTTGATTTCTACGAGCAGTACTTC.

The chain is built from TRBV29-1 and TRBJ1-3; D not resolved. Trimming took off 4 bases at V and 2 bases at J, with 6 bases between the two ends. Germline lookup yields CDR1 SQVTM and CDR2 ANQGSEA. CDR3 length: 12 residues. The CDR3 DNA follows: TGCAGCGTTGTATCTGCTGGAAACACCATATATTTT. This translates into CSVVSAGNTIYF.

As regards this clone: The same CDR3 also results from other DNA sequences found in this sample. The V and J genes are TRBV7-9 and TRBJ2-3; D is ambiguous. Trimming took off 2 bases at V and 5 bases at J, with 5 bases between the two ends. In germline, CDR1 is SEHNR, CDR2 FQNEAQ (reference sequence). The CDR3 covers 12 residues. CDR3 in amino acids: CASSLLGDTQYF. CDR3 DNA sequence: TGTGCCAGCAGCTTACTGGGAGATACGCAGTATTTT.

J is TRBJ1-2 and V is TRBV12-3 or TRBV12-4; D is uncertain. V lost 3 bases to trimming and J lost 5 bases, with 10 bases between them. This CDR3 comprises 13 residues. CDR3 residues: CASSFGGRYGYTF. CDR3 DNA sequence: TGTGCCAGCAGTTTTGGAGGCCGGTATGGCTACACCTTC.

This sequence joins TRBV6-5 and TRBJ2-2; D ambiguous. The CDR3 runs 16 residues. Between the trimmed V and J ends, which lost 0 bases and 3 bases, there was a span of 11 bases. Germline CDR1 MNHEY, CDR2 SVGAGI. The CDR3 is CASSYSTGLDTGELFF. The DNA of the CDR3 is TGTGCCAGCAGTTACTCGACTGGGTTGGACACCGGGGAGCTGTTTTTT.